Listed below are T cell receptor beta chains from one sample, sequenced in a study of human T cells and chemical hapten exposure. TCRdb reprocessed the RACE reads with MiXCR, giving one entry per CDR3 protein. This table holds some 300,000 distinct CDR3 sequences, around 5.5% found once. Sequenced here: whole blood, sampled in connection with sensitization to the hapten diphenylcyclopropenone (DPC). Every receptor here comes from a woman aged 18-29 years with alopecia areata. Some clones in this sample may be carry-over from other donors' samples. Both conserved end residues are part of each CDR3. A D gene is named only where the DNA matches it firmly. Expanded clones are given a class, and other clones once, few, many or no size at all.

abundance	v_gene	j_gene	d_gene	CDR3nt	CDR3aa
many	TRBV12-3/TRBV12-4	TRBJ2-1	NA	TGTGCCAGCAGCCGAACTCCGGCGGCAGGGAGGCAGTTCTTC	CASSRTPAAGRQFF
many	TRBV20-1	TRBJ2-6	NA	TGCAGTGCTAGACCAGGGACGGCTTACTCTGGGGCCAACGTCCTGACTTTC	CSARPGTAYSGANVLTF
NA	TRBV3-1	TRBJ2-1	NA	TGTGCCAGCAGCCTACAGGGGCGAGCGGGGGCGAACAATGAGCAGTTCTTC	CASSLQGRAGANNEQFF
NA	TRBV20-1	TRBJ2-7	NA	TGCAGTGCTAGGGGAGGCCCTTCTAGGGAGCAGTACTTC	CSARGGPSREQYF
many	TRBV28	TRBJ1-6	TRBD1	TGTGCCAGCAGTATCGGGGACAGGGGTTCCTGGGGGTATAATTCACCCCTCCACTTT	CASSIGDRGSWGYNSPLHF
many	TRBV29-1	TRBJ1-5	NA	TGCAGCGTTGAAACAGGGAATAATCAGCCCCAGCATTTT	CSVETGNNQPQHF
many	TRBV4-1	TRBJ2-2	NA	TGCGCCAGCAGCCGCCTAACTTCCACACCGGAGGAGCTGTTTTTT	CASSRLTSTPEELFF
few	TRBV29-1	TRBJ1-1	NA	TGCAGCGTTGGTCCCACGGCGGGCACTGAAGCTTTCTTT	CSVGPTAGTEAFF
NA	TRBV20-1	TRBJ1-5	NA	TGCAGTGCTAGAGGAGACACAGATTATAGCAATCAGCCCCAGCATTTT	CSARGDTDYSNQPQHF
NA	TRBV5-4	TRBJ2-7	NA	TGTGCCAGCAGTCTCACACGGTTAGACGGGCCCACCTACGAGCAGTACTTC	CASSLTRLDGPTYEQYF
few	TRBV7-2	TRBJ1-1	TRBD1	TGTGCCAGTGGTTACACTGGACAGGGTGGCACTGAAGCTTTCTTT	CASGYTGQGGTEAFF
few	TRBV29-1	TRBJ1-1	NA	TGCAGCGTTGAATGGGCCCCCCGTAATGAAGCTTTCTTT	CSVEWAPRNEAFF
NA	TRBV12-3/TRBV12-4	TRBJ2-7	NA	TGTGCCAGCAGTTCCGGGATCCACGAGCAGTACTTC	CASSSGIHEQYF
NA	TRBV13	TRBJ1-1	TRBD1	TGTGCCAGCAGCAGCAGGACAGGATATGAAGCTTTCTTT	CASSSRTGYEAFF
few	TRBV7-2	TRBJ2-1	NA	TGTGCCAGCAGCTTAGTGGGCCTTGGGAATGAGCAGTTCTTC	CASSLVGLGNEQFF
NA	TRBV12-5	TRBJ1-2	NA	TGTGCTAGTGGACGGGGGGGCAGGCGTGGCTATGGCTACACCTTC	CASGRGGRRGYGYTF
many	TRBV5-1	TRBJ2-4	TRBD1	TGCGCCAGCAGCTTAGGGGACAGGGGCAGAAACATTCAGTACTTC	CASSLGDRGRNIQYF
NA	TRBV25-1	TRBJ1-1	NA	TGTGCCAGCAGCGGGATAGGGGTTACTGAAGCTTTCTTT	CASSGIGVTEAFF
many	TRBV20-1	TRBJ2-2	TRBD2	TGCAGTGTAGGGAGGGAGAACACCGGGGAGCTGTTTTTT	CSVGRENTGELFF
NA	TRBV3-1	TRBJ2-2	TRBD2	TGTGCCAGCAGCCAAGATAAGGGCGGGGGTGGCACCGGGGAGCTGTTTTTT	CASSQDKGGGGTGELFF
few	TRBV7-2	TRBJ1-6	NA	TGTGCCAGCAGCTTTGACAGGAACTCACCCCTCCACTTT	CASSFDRNSPLHF
many	TRBV6-2/TRBV6-3	TRBJ2-3	NA	TGTGCCAGCAGTATTTATCTAGGCACAGATACGCAGTATTTT	CASSIYLGTDTQYF
many	TRBV6-1	TRBJ1-2	NA	TGTGCCAGCAGTGCTGGCAGGGACTATGGCTACACCTTC	CASSAGRDYGYTF
many	TRBV4-3	TRBJ2-6	NA	TGCGCCAGCAGCCAGAATACAGGGAGCTCTGGGGCCAACGTCCTGACTTTC	CASSQNTGSSGANVLTF
few	TRBV10-3	TRBJ2-2	NA	TGTGCCACCCTCAGGACGGGTTCGAACACCGGGGAGCTGTTTTTT	CATLRTGSNTGELFF
few	TRBV7-6	TRBJ2-1	TRBD1	TGTGCCAGCAGCCTGCATCAGGGGGTCGGTGGGAATGAGCAGTTCTTC	CASSLHQGVGGNEQFF
few	TRBV9	TRBJ1-6	TRBD1	TGTGCCAGCAGCGATAGGACAGGGTACAATTCACCCCTCCACTTT	CASSDRTGYNSPLHF
many	TRBV7-6	TRBJ2-3	NA	TGTGCCAGCAGCATATACTCCAGCACAGATACGCAGTATTTT	CASSIYSSTDTQYF
few	TRBV12-5	TRBJ2-7	NA	TGTGCTAGTGGGCCCGGACGGGAAACCTACGAGCAGTACTTC	CASGPGRETYEQYF
NA	TRBV2	TRBJ2-1	TRBD1	TGTGCCAGCAGTGGGACAGGGTGGAATGAGCAGTTCTTC	CASSGTGWNEQFF
many	TRBV6-2/TRBV6-3	TRBJ2-3	NA	TGTGCCAGCATGGCCAGTAGAGGTGCGCAGTATTTT	CASMASRGAQYF
NA	TRBV18	TRBJ1-6	NA	TGTGCCAGCTCGCCCAGGACAGTTGATAATTCACCCCTCCACTTT	CASSPRTVDNSPLHF
few	TRBV29-1	TRBJ2-6	NA	TGCAGCGTCGACAGAGGCTCTGGGGCCAACGTCCTGACTTTC	CSVDRGSGANVLTF
many	TRBV28	TRBJ1-2	NA	TGTGCCAGCAGTTTACGACAGGTTAACTATGGCTACACCTTC	CASSLRQVNYGYTF
few	TRBV7-6	TRBJ2-2	NA	TGTGCCAGCAGCATAGGGGGGAGGAACACCGGGGAGCTGTTTTTT	CASSIGGRNTGELFF
few	TRBV13	TRBJ1-6	NA	TGTGCCAGCAGCTCGATCATCAATTATTCACCCCTCCACTTT	CASSSIINYSPLHF
NA	TRBV13	TRBJ1-3	NA	TGTGCCAGCAGCGTCCGTTTTTCTGGAAACACCATATATTTT	CASSVRFSGNTIYF
few	TRBV3-1	TRBJ2-5	NA	TGTGCCAGCAGCCCCGGGTACACGCCGTACTTC	CASSPGYTPYF
NA	TRBV28	TRBJ2-7	TRBD2	TGTGCCAGCAGAAAATCAGCGGGGGCCTCCTACGAGCAGTACTTC	CASRKSAGASYEQYF
NA	TRBV6-5	TRBJ2-7	NA	TGTGCCAGCAGGGACAGCCTGTCCTACGAGCAGTACTTC	CASRDSLSYEQYF
few	TRBV7-2	TRBJ2-1	NA	TGTGCCAGCAGCTCCCGGACGTCAAATGAGCAGTTCTTC	CASSSRTSNEQFF
NA	TRBV4-3	TRBJ1-5	NA	TGCGCCAGCAGCCAGGACCTAAGCAATCAGCCCCAGCATTTT	CASSQDLSNQPQHF
few	TRBV18	TRBJ1-1	TRBD1	TGTGCCAGCTCACCCTCAACCCAGGGGGACACTGAAGCTTTCTTT	CASSPSTQGDTEAFF
few	TRBV10-3	TRBJ2-7	NA	TGTGCCATCAGTGGACAGTCCTACTACGAGCAGTACTTC	CAISGQSYYEQYF
few	TRBV6-2/TRBV6-3	TRBJ2-1	NA	TGTGCCAGCAGTTACCCCTGGGAGCAGTTCTTC	CASSYPWEQFF
few	TRBV10-3	TRBJ1-2	NA	TGTGCCATCAGTGAGTCACGGGACTTCTATGGCTACACCTTC	CAISESRDFYGYTF
NA	TRBV18	TRBJ2-4	NA	TGTGCCAGCTCACCAAAAGGAAGCAGGCAGGGGAATGGCATTCAGTACTTC	CASSPKGSRQGNGIQYF
many	TRBV20-1	TRBJ2-3	TRBD1	TGCAGTGCTAGACCTATACAGGGGCGAGATACGCAGTATTTT	CSARPIQGRDTQYF
few	TRBV7-9	TRBJ2-1	NA	TGTGCCGGACGAGGCAGCAGGACATATGAGCAGTTCTTC	CAGRGSRTYEQFF
few	TRBV3-1	TRBJ2-7	NA	TGTGCCAGCAGCCAAGGGATCGGACCCTACGAGCAGTACTTC	CASSQGIGPYEQYF